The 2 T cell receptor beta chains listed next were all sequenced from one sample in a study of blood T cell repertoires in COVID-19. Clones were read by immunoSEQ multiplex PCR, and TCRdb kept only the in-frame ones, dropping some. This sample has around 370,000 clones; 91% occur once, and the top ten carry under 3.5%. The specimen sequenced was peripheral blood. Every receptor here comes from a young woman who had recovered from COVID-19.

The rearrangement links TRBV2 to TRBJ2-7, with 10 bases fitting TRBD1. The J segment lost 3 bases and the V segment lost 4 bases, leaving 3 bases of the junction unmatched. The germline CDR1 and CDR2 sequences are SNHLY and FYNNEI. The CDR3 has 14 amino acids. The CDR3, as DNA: TGTGCCAGCAGTGCCGGGACAGGGGTCTACGAGCAGTACGTC. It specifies CASSAGTGVYEQYV.

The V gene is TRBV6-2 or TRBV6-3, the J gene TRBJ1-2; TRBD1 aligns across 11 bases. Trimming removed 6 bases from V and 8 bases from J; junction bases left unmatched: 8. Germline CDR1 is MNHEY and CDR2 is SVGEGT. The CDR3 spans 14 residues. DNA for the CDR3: TGTGCCAGCAGCCCCGGACAGGGGGCGAACGGCTACACCTTC. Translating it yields CASSPGQGANGYTF.